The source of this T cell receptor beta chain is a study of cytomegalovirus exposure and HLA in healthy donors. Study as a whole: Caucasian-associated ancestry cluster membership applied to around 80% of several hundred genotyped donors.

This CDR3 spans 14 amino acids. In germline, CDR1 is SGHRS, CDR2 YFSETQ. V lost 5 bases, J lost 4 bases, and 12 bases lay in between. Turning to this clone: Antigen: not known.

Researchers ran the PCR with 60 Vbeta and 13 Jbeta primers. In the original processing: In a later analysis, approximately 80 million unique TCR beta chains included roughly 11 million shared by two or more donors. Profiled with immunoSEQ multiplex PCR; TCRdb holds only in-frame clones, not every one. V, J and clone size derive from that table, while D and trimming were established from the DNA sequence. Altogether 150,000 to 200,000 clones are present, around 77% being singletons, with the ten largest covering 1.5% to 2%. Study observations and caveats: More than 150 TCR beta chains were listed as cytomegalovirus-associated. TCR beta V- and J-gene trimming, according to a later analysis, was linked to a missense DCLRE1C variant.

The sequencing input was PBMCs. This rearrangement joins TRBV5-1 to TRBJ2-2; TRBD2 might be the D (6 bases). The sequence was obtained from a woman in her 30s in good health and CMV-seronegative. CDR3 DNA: TGCGCCAGCAGGTCTAGCGTCGGCACCGGGGAGCTGTTTTTT. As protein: CASRSSVGTGELFF. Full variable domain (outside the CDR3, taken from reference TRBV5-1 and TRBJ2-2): KAGVTQTPRYLIKTRGQQVTLSCSPISGHRSVSWYQQTPGQGLQFLFEYFSETQRNKGNFPGRFSGRQFSNSRSEMNVSTLELGDSALYLCASRSSVGTGELFFGEGSRLTVL.